The source of this T cell receptor beta chain is a study of T cells after yellow fever vaccination. This CDR3 has 15 residues. Germline lookup yields CDR1 MNHNS and CDR2 SASEGT. The V gene lost 3 bases and the J gene lost 4 bases, with 15 bases spanning the gap. Each CDR3 protein gets one entry after TCRdb re-called the 5' RACE reads with MiXCR. Of some 350,000 distinct CDR3 sequences in the sample, over 5% are singletons; the top ten hold about 15%. This clonotype has a count of ten or more. This TCR derives from a man aged 30-40 years who received the YFV17D yellow fever vaccine. This rearrangement joins TRBV6-1 to TRBJ1-2; the D gene is possibly TRBD1 (5 bases). The starting material was PBMCs, obtained 5 days after the yellow fever booster vaccination. CDR3 sequence (DNA): TGTGCCAGCAGTGATTCAGGGCAGGGTGGCTATGGCTACACCTTC. Residues: CASSDSGQGGYGYTF.